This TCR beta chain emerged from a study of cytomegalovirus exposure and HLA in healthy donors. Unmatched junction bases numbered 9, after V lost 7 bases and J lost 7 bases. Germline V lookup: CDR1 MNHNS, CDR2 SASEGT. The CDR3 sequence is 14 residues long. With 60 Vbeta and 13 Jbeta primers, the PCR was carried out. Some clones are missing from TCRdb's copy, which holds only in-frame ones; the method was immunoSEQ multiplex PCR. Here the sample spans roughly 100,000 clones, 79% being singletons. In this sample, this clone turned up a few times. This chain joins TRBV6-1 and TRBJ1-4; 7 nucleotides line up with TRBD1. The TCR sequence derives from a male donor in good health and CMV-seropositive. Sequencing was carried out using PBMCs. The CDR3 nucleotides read TGTGCCAGCACTACAGGGGAGCGGCGTGAAAAACTGTTTTTT. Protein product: CASTTGERREKLFF.